Detailed here is one TCR beta chain. This specimen belongs to a study of blood T cell repertoires in COVID-19. Study context: Sites across the United States, Italy and Spain contributed samples from acute and convalescent COVID-19. PBMCs, B-cell-depleted T cells, or T cells provided the cDNA or gDNA that made up the material.

In the authors' methods: How many nucleated cells were present was estimated from reference gene primer amplification. TCRdb keeps only in-frame clones here, not all; method: immunoSEQ multiplex PCR. The V and J calls and clone size are taken from that table; D and trimming were inferred from the DNA. The table includes approximately 170,000 clones, roughly nine tenths detected once. The CDR3 is made up of 12 amino acids. V was trimmed by 3 bases and J by 11 bases, leaving 13 bases between them. Germline assignment: CDR1 MNHNY and CDR2 SVGAGI (reference sequence). The origin of this receptor is a man aged 25 to 40 with acute or convalescent COVID-19. This chain connects TRBV6-6 to TRBJ1-1, with D maybe TRBD1 (6 bases). What was sequenced was peripheral blood. The CDR3, as DNA: TGTGCCAGCAGTTATATTGGACAGAGGGCTTTCTTT. Protein: CASSYIGQRAFF.